This TCR beta chain was documented in a study of blood T cell repertoires in COVID-19. Study overall: Italy, Spain and the United States were the sources of the convalescent and acute COVID-19 samples. Nucleic acid was either cDNA or gDNA, and it came from T cells, B-cell-depleted T cells, or PBMCs.

Per the original data handling: Estimation of nucleated cell counts was performed using reference gene primer amplification. Method: immunoSEQ multiplex PCR; TCRdb's copy keeps in-frame clones and lacks some. Clonal size and the V and J genes are those of that table, whereas D and trimming came from the DNA. There are 350,000 or so clones in the sample; about nine tenths occur only once, and 1.5% to 2% lies in the top ten. The trim removed 3 bases at V and 15 bases at J, leaving 7 bases unmatched. This CDR3 has 12 residues. The germline gives CDR1 LGHNA, CDR2 YNFKEQ. The receptor's source is a woman aged 25 to 39 with COVID-19, enrolled during active disease. The sample taken for sequencing was peripheral blood. The chain employs TRBV4-2 and TRBJ2-1; 8 positions agree with TRBD2. For the CDR3, the DNA is TGTGCCAGCAGCCAGCTTAGCGGGGACCTGTTCTTC. This codes for CASSQLSGDLFF.